The following is a T cell receptor beta chain sequence with its context. Its target antigen remains unknown. The sample holds no much larger clone one base away, and base qualities are not on file. The entry originates in a study of blood T cell repertoires in COVID-19 (dated by TCRdb to the early 2020s). Describing the broader study: Samples from collaborators originated in the United States, Italy and Spain and spanned both the acute and convalescent phases of COVID-19. The material from the prospective study consisted of cDNA or gDNA derived from T cells, B-cell-depleted T cells, or PBMCs. Where available, HLA class I and class II types were taken from metadata supplied by the sample provider and were not determined by assay-based typing. The dataset comprised deeply sampled blood TCRbeta repertoires from subjects exposed to, actively infected with, or recovered from COVID-19. The repertoires were released in a freely available public database intended as a resource for research on the immune response to SARS-CoV-2. Samples came from the ongoing ImmuneRACE study (first 160 participants) plus 1,254 subjects from 6 global collaborators. A de-identified subject ID, COVID-19 status, age in years and sex were almost always included in the sample metadata.

TCRbeta CDR3 regions were amplified from genomic DNA by means of the immunoSEQ Assay, a bias-controlled multiplex PCR. In the authors' own workflow: The number of nucleated cells in each sample was estimated from the amplification of reference gene primers within the assay. To quantify the absolute abundance of each unique TCRbeta CDR3 rearrangement, sequence reads were collapsed and filtered. Productive Simpson clonality was computed per sample as the square root of Simpson's diversity index over productive rearrangements. The table comes from immuneACCESS by way of TCRdb, which keeps in-frame sequences with V and J called. Part of the clones is missing from these tables; in studies checked, under half for an unresolved V gene and the rest for unknown reasons. From that table come the V and J calls and clone size; the DNA was used to work out D and trimming. In all, the sample holds 250,000 to 350,000 clones, and 70% to 90% of those were seen once. 5.5% to 6% of the sample goes to the ten largest clones.

Paper-wide results and their limitations: How much clinical and demographic metadata was included differed by source and by participant, and the metadata was provided uncurated.

Including cysteine and phenylalanine, the CDR3 has 16 amino acids. Only the CDR3 portion is preserved as DNA: 48 bases, with reading frame beginning at the first base. Reading the germline V gene (reference sequence) gives CDR1 SGHNT and CDR2 YYREEE. At the junction V is shortened by 4 bases and J by 4 bases; bases outside the gene matches: 6. Participants in the prospective study were enrolled through a virtual design, were aged 18 to 89 years, and lived in roughly 25 United States geographic areas. To assign participants to cohorts, the prospective study relied on clinical history that participants themselves reported in a screening survey and a study questionnaire. Recovered participants in ImmuneRACE Cohort 3 were defined as having two consecutive negative NP/OP PCR tests, clearance from a healthcare professional, or resolution of symptoms. In the prospective study, mobile phlebotomists collected whole blood, serum and a nasopharyngeal or oropharyngeal swab from each participant. Participants in the prospective study had the option to provide additional blood draws and questionnaires over a roughly 2-month period. Blood samples from the prospective study were shipped frozen or at room temperature prior to DNA extraction.

This receptor chain uses TRBV5-4 and TRBJ2-2, with 11 bases aligning to TRBD2. The specimen sequenced was PBMCs or T cells enriched from blood (not recorded which). This TCR came from a woman aged 25 to 45 who had recovered from COVID-19. At the DNA level, the sequence is TGTGCCAGCAGCCCTAATAGCGGGGGGGGCACCGGGGAGCTGTTTTTT. It translates as CASSPNSGGGTGELFF.